The next 24 T cell receptor beta chains were all read from a single sample in a study of T-cell memory formation after mild COVID-19. Using its own MiXCR run on the 5' RACE reads, TCRdb lists one record per CDR3 protein. In the table there are approximately 250,000 distinct CDR3 sequences, 15% to 20% of which are singletons. The sequenced sample was PBMCs or a T cell subset sorted from them (not recorded which). The receptor set was obtained from a man aged 18 to 29 who had mild COVID-19 (a few samples of this study predate the infection). Cell type and time point are not known.

This clonotype has just a few counts. The chain links TRBV9 to TRBJ2-2; 8 positions match TRBD1. Unmatched junction bases numbered 4, after V lost 3 bases and J lost 0 bases. This CDR3 has 16 residues. The germline CDR1 and CDR2 sequences are SGDLS and YYNGEE. The CDR3 DNA follows: TGTGCCAGCAGCGCCTGGACAGGGTCGAACACCGGGGAGCTGTTTTTT. Protein sequence: CASSAWTGSNTGELFF.

This clonotype appeared a few times. V usage is TRBV7-9 and J usage is TRBJ2-1; tentative D call: TRBD2 (6 bases). Trimming stripped 4 bases from V and 9 bases from J, with 13 bases between. This CDR3 region has 13 residues. The germline V gene encodes CDR1 SEHNR and CDR2 FQNEAQ (reference sequence). The CDR3 region is CASSYPGDSEQFF. CDR3 sequence (DNA): TGTGCCAGCAGCTACCCGGGGGATAGTGAGCAGTTCTTC.

This sequence joins TRBV21-1 and TRBJ2-7; TRBD1 is the table's D call and was not checked against the DNA. TRBV21-1 is deemed a pseudogene. This CDR3 spans 14 amino acids. Here the CDR3 reads CASSKTEFRDEQYV. The CDR3 bases are TGTGCCAGCAGCAAAACGGAATTCAGGGACGAGCAGTACGTC.

Only a few counts were recorded for this clonotype. The V call is TRBV19, the J call TRBJ1-1, with 9 positions matching TRBD1. Germline V gene sequence: CDR1 LNHDA, CDR2 SQIVND (reference sequence). The CDR3 spans 13 residues. V shed 10 bases and J 7 bases; nucleotides not matched to a gene: 10. The CDR3 loop is CATTGTGLREAFF. The CDR3 DNA reads TGTGCCACGACCGGGACAGGGTTGCGTGAAGCTTTCTTT. Full variable domain (remainder filled in from reference TRBV19 and TRBJ1-1): DGGITQSPKYLFRKEGQNVTLSCEQNLNHDAMYWYRQDPGQGLRLIYYSQIVNDFQKGDIAEGYSVSREKKESFPLTVTSAQKNPTAFYLCATTGTGLREAFFGQGTRLTVV.

The chain employs TRBV7-2 and TRBJ2-3; D not resolved. V dropped 1 base and J dropped 2 bases, with 10 bases sitting between them. CDR1 and CDR2 (germline): SGHTA, FQGNSA. The CDR3 contains 15 residues. CDR3 sequence (DNA): TGTGCCAGCAGCTTAGTGTCCGGTTACACAGATACGCAGTATTTT. Protein product: CASSLVSGYTDTQYF.

This clonotype was seen only a few times. The gene calls are TRBV5-4 and TRBJ2-3; D remains unclear. The CDR3 spans 13 residues. The germline gives CDR1 SGHNT, CDR2 YYREEE (reference sequence). V was shortened by 6 bases and J by 5 bases, with 13 bases between the two germline ends. The CDR3 DNA follows: TGTGCCAGCACCGACGTTAGCTTAGATACGCAGTATTTT. It encodes CASTDVSLDTQYF.

This chain joins TRBV6-5 and TRBJ2-3, with 10 bases lining up with TRBD2. The J segment lost 6 bases and the V segment lost 5 bases, leaving 8 bases of the junction unmatched. This CDR3 region has 15 residues. The germline gives CDR1 MNHEY, CDR2 SVGAGI. As DNA, the CDR3 is TGTGCCAGCAGTACCCCTAGCGGGGGAGGGGATACGCAGTATTTT. Amino acid sequence: CASSTPSGGGDTQYF.

The CDR3 region has the DNA TGCAGCGTTGAAAGGCCGGAGACGAACACTGAAGCTTTCTTT. Translated, it gives CSVERPETNTEAFF. The rearrangement links TRBV29-1 to TRBJ1-1; D remains unclear. The CDR3 covers 14 residues. Deletions cut 2 bases from V and 1 base from J, with 11 bases between. Germline values: CDR1 SQVTM, CDR2 ANQGSEA. Together with reference TRBV29-1 and TRBJ1-1, the CDR3 gives the full variable domain: SAVISQKPSRDICQRGTSLTIQCQVDSQVTMMFWYRQQPGQSLTLIATANQGSEATYESGFVIDKFPISRPNLTFSTLTVSNMSPEDSSIYLCSVERPETNTEAFFGQGTRLTVV.

The chain is built from TRBV7-2 and TRBJ1-5; D remains ambiguous. Germline CDR1 reads SGHTA; CDR2 reads FQGNSA. There are 15 residues in the CDR3. The V end lost 5 bases, the J end lost 0 bases, and 11 bases lay between the germline ends. DNA for the CDR3: TGTGCCAGCAGCCCTGGACTGAATAGCAATCAGCCCCAGCATTTT. This gives the protein CASSPGLNSNQPQHF.

This clonotype showed up just a few times. The chain recombines TRBV20-1 with TRBJ2-7, with TRBD2 matching over 12 bases. This CDR3 is built from 17 residues. The J segment lost 1 base and the V segment lost 6 bases, leaving 13 bases of the junction unmatched. Germline V gene data show CDR1 as DFQATT and CDR2 as SNEGSKA (reference sequence). The CDR3 bases are TGCAGTGCAGCCCGAGTTGCCGGGACTAGCGGGTCCTACGAGCAGTACGTC. As protein: CSAARVAGTSGSYEQYV.

In its sample, this clonotype was seen a few times. This chain connects TRBV5-1 to TRBJ2-7; the D is unclear. V lost 0 bases, J lost 2 bases, and 9 bases lay in between. Per the germline V gene, CDR1 is SGHRS and CDR2 is YFSETQ. The CDR3 runs to 14 residues. The CDR3 here is CASSLEAKAYEQYF. DNA for the CDR3: TGCGCCAGCAGCTTGGAGGCAAAGGCCTACGAGCAGTACTTC. The full variable domain, rest sourced from reference TRBV5-1 and TRBJ2-7, is KAGVTQTPRYLIKTRGQQVTLSCSPISGHRSVSWYQQTPGQGLQFLFEYFSETQRNKGNFPGRFSGRQFSNSRSEMNVSTLELGDSALYLCASSLEAKAYEQYFGPGTRLTVT.

This clonotype was seen more than once but under ten times. V usage is TRBV7-7 and J usage is TRBJ2-1, with unresolved D. The V and J ends lost 5 bases and 4 bases respectively, with 9 bases between them. CDR3 length equals 13 residues. Germline V gene lookup returns CDR1 SSHAT and CDR2 FNYEAQ (reference sequence). Here the CDR3 reads CASSKTVYNEQFF. The CDR3, as DNA: TGTGCCAGCAGCAAAACAGTATACAATGAGCAGTTCTTC.

This clonotype was observed a handful of times. The chain employs TRBV29-1 and TRBJ2-5, with TRBD1 matching over 7 bases. Germline CDR1 is SQVTM and CDR2 is ANQGSEA. The CDR3 runs 12 residues. V lost 7 bases and J lost 4; bases outside the gene matches: 6. As DNA, the CDR3 is TGCAGCGCCCGGGACAGCTTAGAGACCCAGTACTTC. Protein product: CSARDSLETQYF.

This clonotype came up a few times. This chain connects TRBV9 to TRBJ1-2, with 9 nucleotides matching TRBD1. Looked up from germline, CDR1 is SGDLS and CDR2 is YYNGEE. V lost 4 bases, J lost 3 bases, and 7 bases stayed unmatched. This CDR3 is 15 amino acids long. The CDR3 DNA reads as TGTGCCAGCAGCCCGCACAGGGGGCTTGACTATGGCTACACCTTC. As protein: CASSPHRGLDYGYTF.

V is TRBV6-5 and J is TRBJ2-1; D may be TRBD1 (5 bases). Germline values: CDR1 MNHEY, CDR2 SVGAGI. This CDR3 is 13 amino acids long. Between the trimmed V and J ends, which lost 5 bases and 8 bases, there was a span of 13 bases. The CDR3 spells CASSAYPGYEQFF. CDR3 sequence (DNA): TGTGCCAGCAGTGCCTACCCAGGGTATGAGCAGTTCTTC.

The genes are TRBV7-9 and TRBJ1-6, with D perhaps matching TRBD1 (6 bases). The CDR3 contains 13 residues. The ends were cut back, 2 bases at V and 9 bases at J, with 8 bases in the middle. CDR1 and CDR2 from the germline V gene are SEHNR and FQNEAQ (reference sequence). CDR3 nucleotide sequence: TGTGCCAGCAGCTTACAGACAGGTTCACCCCTCCACTTT. It yields the protein CASSLQTGSPLHF.

The J gene is TRBJ1-6, the V gene TRBV5-1; 9 nucleotides align to TRBD1. Germline V gene lookup returns CDR1 SGHRS and CDR2 YFSETQ. The CDR3 totals 15 residues. V gave up 4 bases and J gave up 14 bases; unmatched junction bases: 13. As DNA, the CDR3 is TGCGCCAGCAGCAACTCGGGACAGGGCTCCGGGGCCCTCCACTTT. The encoded protein is CASSNSGQGSGALHF. Full variable domain (outside the CDR3, taken from reference TRBV5-1 and TRBJ1-6): KAGVTQTPRYLIKTRGQQVTLSCSPISGHRSVSWYQQTPGQGLQFLFEYFSETQRNKGNFPGRFSGRQFSNSRSEMNVSTLELGDSALYLCASSNSGQGSGALHFGNGTRLTVT.

This sequence joins TRBV6-5 and TRBJ2-1, with D possibly being TRBD2 (6 bases). Trimming removed 4 bases at V and 11 bases at J, with 12 bases between. This CDR3 spans 12 amino acids. Germline V gives CDR1 MNHEY, CDR2 SVGAGI. The CDR3 DNA reads TGTGCCAGCAGTTCGGTCGCGGGGCAGCAGTTCTTC. Amino acid sequence: CASSSVAGQQFF.

This clonotype came up a few times. The rearrangement joins TRBV11-2 to TRBJ1-6, with TRBD1 as a possible D gene (5 bases). The germline V gene has CDR1 SGHAT and CDR2 FQNNGV. The CDR3 consists of 11 residues. The germline V and J ends were trimmed by 7 bases and 12 bases, with 10 bases remaining between them. For the CDR3, the DNA is TGTGCCAGCACCTTGGGGGGACCCCTCCACTTT. This gives the protein CASTLGGPLHF.

There are a few counts of this clonotype. The V call is TRBV5-1, the J call TRBJ2-1; 11 bases align to TRBD2. This CDR3 has 18 residues. Germline V gene sequence: CDR1 SGHRS, CDR2 YFSETQ. Trimming removed 4 bases from V and 0 bases from J; junction bases left unmatched: 9. CDR3 sequence: CASSTGTSGKSSYNEQFF. Written as DNA, the CDR3 is TGCGCCAGCAGCACCGGGACTAGCGGTAAAAGCTCCTACAATGAGCAGTTCTTC.

V gene TRBV19 combines with J gene TRBJ2-7; TRBD1 aligns across 7 bases. The CDR3 runs to 14 residues. J lost 0 bases, V lost 5 bases, and 4 bases had no gene match. CDR1 LNHDA and CDR2 SQIVND come from the germline V gene (reference sequence). The CDR3, as DNA: TGTGCCAGTAGTCCGACAGGGAACTCCTACGAGCAGTACTTC. Translating gives CASSPTGNSYEQYF.

The table lists this clonotype with a few counts. This sequence joins TRBV7-9 and TRBJ2-1; either TRBD1 or TRBD2 may supply D (5 bases each). The V gene lost 4 bases and the J gene lost 0 bases, with 10 bases spanning the gap. Germline CDR1 SEHNR, CDR2 FQNEAQ (reference sequence). The CDR3 length is 15 residues. The CDR3 loop is CASSSGPSSYNEQFF. CDR3 DNA: TGTGCCAGCAGCTCGGGGCCTAGCTCCTACAATGAGCAGTTCTTC. Together with reference TRBV7-9 and TRBJ2-1, the CDR3 gives the full variable domain: DTGVSQNPRHKITKRGQNVTFRCDPISEHNRLYWYRQTLGQGPEFLTYFQNEAQLEKSRLLSDRFSAERPKGSFSTLEIQRTEQGDSAMYLCASSSGPSSYNEQFFGPGTRLTVL.

There are a few counts of this clonotype. The chain is built from TRBV7-2 and TRBJ2-3, with a possible D match to TRBD1 (5 bases). V lost 0 bases and J 6 bases, leaving 7 bases between the germline ends. Germline V gene sequence: CDR1 SGHTA, CDR2 FQGNSA. The CDR3 has 13 residues. The CDR3 bases are TGTGCCAGCAGCTTAGCTTCAGGGGATACGCAGTATTTT. This sequence encodes CASSLASGDTQYF.

The count of this clonotype is one. This chain uses TRBV12-3 or TRBV12-4 with TRBJ1-5; TRBD1 agrees at 9 bases. This CDR3 has 18 residues. The ends lost 0 bases at V and 7 bases at J; junction bases unmatched: 13. This CDR3 reads CASSLAGPSDRGFQPQHF. The CDR3 DNA reads as TGTGCCAGCAGTTTAGCGGGACCCTCGGACAGGGGATTCCAGCCCCAGCATTTT.